These 2 T cell receptor beta chains were sequenced from one sample in a study of T cells in Graves' hyperthyroidism and ophthalmopathy. Amplified TCR beta CDR3 regions derived from RNA transcripts. HTBI primers were the set used in a first-round RT-PCR of the TCR CDR3. One entry per CDR3 protein, called by TCRdb with MiXCR from the multiplex PCR reads. The sample records some 720,000 distinct CDR3 sequences, roughly 15% being singletons. The sequenced material came from blood. The receptors were gathered from a man aged 18 to 30 with Graves' hyperthyroidism.

This clonotype was seen at least ten times. The chain recombines TRBV12-5 with TRBJ2-1, with D possibly TRBD2 on 5 matching bases. The CDR3 covers 15 residues. The germline gives CDR1 LGHNT, CDR2 FRNRAP. The ends were cut back, 5 bases at V and 8 bases at J, with 19 bases in the middle. This CDR3 reads CASGTSHGDFDEQFF. The CDR3 bases are TGTGCTAGTGGTACATCTCACGGGGATTTCGATGAGCAGTTCTTC.

Only a few counts were recorded for this clonotype. The chain recombines TRBV5-1 with TRBJ2-6; TRBD2 agrees at 10 bases. The length of the CDR3 is 17 residues. Germline V CDR1 and CDR2: SGHRS, YFSETQ. Trimming at V came to 4 bases and at J to 2 bases, leaving 6 bases not matched to a gene. The CDR3 here is CASSRQAGGPGANVLTF. CDR3 bases: TGCGCCAGCAGCCGTCAAGCGGGAGGGCCTGGGGCCAACGTCCTGACTTTC. Using reference TRBV5-1 and TRBJ2-6 for the parts outside the CDR3, the full variable domain is KAGVTQTPRYLIKTRGQQVTLSCSPISGHRSVSWYQQTPGQGLQFLFEYFSETQRNKGNFPGRFSGRQFSNSRSEMNVSTLELGDSALYLCASSRQAGGPGANVLTFGAGSRLTVL.